The sample holds a few counts of the clone carrying this T cell receptor (beta chain). What it binds is not known. Sequencing targeted expressed TCRB transcripts, as all isolated RNA had been reverse transcribed. The repertoire was sequenced with immunoSEQ multiplex PCR; TCRdb's copy has only in-frame clones and lacks some. The data contain over 90,000 clones, around 30% of them singletons. These data come from a study of beta chain features in type 1 diabetes. Central memory, naive, regulatory and stem cell-like memory CD4+ cells were sorted by CD45RO/CCR7/CD25/CD127/CD95/CD27. The study, taken as a whole, reports: TCRB repertoires of naive, central memory and Treg cells appeared more similar among patients than among healthy donors. TCRB CDR3s were moderately but significantly shorter in Type 1 diabetes patients in all four CD4+ subsets.

There are 14 residues in the CDR3. V trimming: 4 bases; J trimming: 11 bases; junction bases outside the gene matches: 9. In germline, CDR1 is LNHDA, CDR2 SQIVND (reference sequence). The chain carries TRBV19 and TRBJ1-5, with TRBD1 matching over 9 bases. The TCR sequence derives from a woman between 18 and 30 years old with type 1 diabetes. The sample was central memory CD4+ T cells from blood. The CDR3 region has the DNA TGTGCCAGTAGTACCCGGGACAGGGCTCCAGCCCAGCATTTT. Its protein is CASSTRDRAPAQHF. Full variable domain (rest looked up from reference TRBV19 and TRBJ1-5): DGGITQSPKYLFRKEGQNVTLSCEQNLNHDAMYWYRQDPGQGLRLIYYSQIVNDFQKGDIAEGYSVSREKKESFPLTVTSAQKNPTAFYLCASSTRDRAPAQHFGDGTRLSIL.